The T cell receptor (beta chain) under discussion was sequenced for a study of siplizumab effects on memory and regulatory T cells. Every sample had approximately 10^5 of its TCR templates assayed. The assay was immunoSEQ multiplex PCR, and TCRdb's table has in-frame clones only and misses some. Altogether about 15,000 clones are present, roughly 40% being singletons, with the ten largest covering about 7.8%. This clone was detected a few times. Its antigen is unidentified. Cells that made up the mixed lymphocyte reaction were cocultured at 37°C for 6 to 7 days. Trimming took off 0 bases at V and 2 bases at J, with 11 bases between the two ends. The germline V gene encodes CDR1 SGHTA and CDR2 FQGNSA. The CDR3 loop spans 15 amino acids.

The TCR sequence derives from a human donor in good health; the cells came from an allogeneic mixed lymphocyte reaction. Some clones in this sample may be carry-over from other donors' samples. Sequenced sample: CFSE-low (dividing) CD4+ T cells sorted from an allogeneic mixed lymphocyte reaction. The chain employs TRBV7-2 and TRBJ2-7; TRBD1 might be the D (5 bases). This CDR3 is CASSLALGRPYEQYF. As DNA, the CDR3 is TGTGCCAGCAGCTTAGCTCTGGGGCGCCCCTACGAGCAGTACTTC.